These 17 T cell receptor beta chains were all obtained from the same sample, sequenced in a study of T cells after yellow fever vaccination. TCRdb re-derived calls from the 5' RACE reads in MiXCR, one entry per CDR3 protein. Here the sample spans a few hundred thousand distinct CDR3 sequences, 8% to 9.5% being singletons. This sample comprised PBMCs, obtained about 41 days after the first yellow fever vaccination. Receptors were obtained from a young man who received the YFV17D yellow fever vaccine.

This clonotype was counted between two and nine times. The chain uses TRBV7-9 and TRBJ1-4; D is ambiguous. V lost 1 base and J lost 7, with 10 bases in between. The CDR3 covers 14 residues. CDR1 is SEHNR and CDR2 is FQNEAQ in the germline V gene (reference sequence). Here the CDR3 DNA reads TGTGCCAGCAGCTTAGGAGTGTTAGGTGAAAAACTGTTTTTT. This translates into CASSLGVLGEKLFF. The full variable domain, completed using reference TRBV7-9 and TRBJ1-4, is DTGVSQNPRHKITKRGQNVTFRCDPISEHNRLYWYRQTLGQGPEFLTYFQNEAQLEKSRLLSDRFSAERPKGSFSTLEIQRTEQGDSAMYLCASSLGVLGEKLFFGSGTQLSVL.

This clonotype was seen only a few times. The V gene is TRBV18, the J gene TRBJ2-2, with D possibly called TRBD1 or TRBD2 (5 bases each). CDR1 KGHSH and CDR2 LQKENI come from the germline V gene. The length of the CDR3 is 17 residues. The V end was cut by 3 bases, the J end by 4 bases, with 18 bases between. CDR3 residues: CASSPGIRAAGTGELFF. The CDR3 region has the DNA TGTGCCAGCTCACCCGGAATCAGGGCTGCGGGCACCGGGGAGCTGTTTTTT.

The V and J genes are TRBV6-6 and TRBJ2-1; no reliable D call. Deletions cut 8 bases from V and 4 bases from J, with 12 bases between. CDR1 and CDR2 (germline): MNHNY, SVGAGI (reference sequence). The CDR3 is 13 amino acids. DNA for the CDR3: TGTGCCAGCCAACCTTCAGGTTACAATGAGCAGTTCTTC. This codes for CASQPSGYNEQFF.

V and J are TRBV2 and TRBJ1-6; D call uncertain. V was pared by 2 bases and J by 7 bases, with 15 bases between. The germline V gene encodes CDR1 SNHLY and CDR2 FYNNEI. CDR3 length: 16 amino acids. The CDR3, as DNA: TGTGCCAGCAGTGAATATTCCAATTCCCTCAATTCACCCCTCCACTTT. Amino acid sequence: CASSEYSNSLNSPLHF.

There are a few counts of this clonotype. The chain is built from TRBV11-2 and TRBJ2-6; D remains unclear. Germline V gene sequence: CDR1 SGHAT, CDR2 FQNNGV. This CDR3 is built from 16 residues. V shed 7 bases and J shed 2 bases, with 15 bases lying between them. This chain's CDR3 is CASTPRTLAGANVLTF. The CDR3 DNA reads as TGTGCCAGCACCCCCCGGACCTTAGCTGGGGCCAACGTCCTGACTTTC.

This clonotype was counted ten times or more. This rearrangement joins TRBV4-2 to TRBJ1-2; no clear D gene. Germline CDR1 is LGHNA and CDR2 is YNFKEQ. CDR3 length equals 14 residues. V lost 1 base to trimming and J lost 1 base, with 7 bases between them. This CDR3 reads CASSQGGHNYGYTF. DNA for the CDR3: TGTGCCAGCAGCCAAGGGGGTCATAACTATGGCTACACCTTC.

There are a few counts of this clonotype. The genes are TRBV2 and TRBJ1-4, with TRBD1 matching over 9 bases. The CDR3 is 15 residues long. CDR1 and CDR2 from the germline V gene are SNHLY and FYNNEI. Trimming removed 4 bases from V and 7 bases from J; junction bases left unmatched: 7. The CDR3 DNA is TGTGCCAGCAGTGCACAGGGGGCGCGAGGTGAAAAACTGTTTTTT. This encodes CASSAQGARGEKLFF.

This clonotype occurred a few times. This chain links TRBV4-3 with TRBJ1-6; weak D call: TRBD1 (5 bases). Looked up from germline, CDR1 is LGHNA and CDR2 is YSLEER. The CDR3 is 15 residues long. V gave up 4 bases and J gave up 10 bases, with 17 bases separating them. The CDR3 nucleotides read TGCGCCAGCAGCCCTGGACGGGGCATTGTCTCACCCCTCCACTTT. Its protein product is CASSPGRGIVSPLHF.

This clonotype was detected a few times. The chain links TRBV2 to TRBJ2-4; no clear D. The CDR3 contains 13 residues. Per germline, CDR1 SNHLY and CDR2 FYNNEI. Deletions cut 6 bases from V and 1 base from J, with 7 bases between. As DNA, the CDR3 is TGTGCCAGCAGGGTATTGGCCAAAAACATTCAGTACTTC. Translating gives CASRVLAKNIQYF. The variable domain in full, with the rest retrieved from reference TRBV2 and TRBJ2-4, is EPEVTQTPSHQVTQMGQEVILRCVPISNHLYFYWYRQILGQKVEFLVSFYNNEISEKSEIFDDQFSVERPDGSNFTLKIRSTKLEDSAMYFCASRVLAKNIQYFGAGTRLSVL.

The J gene is TRBJ2-2, the V gene TRBV30, with D tentatively TRBD2 (5 bases). Trimming cost V 3 bases and J 4 bases, with 12 bases left between them. The CDR3 consists of 14 residues. Germline CDR1 and CDR2: GTSNPN and SVGIG (reference sequence). This CDR3 reads CAWRESGGTGELFF. CDR3 DNA sequence: TGTGCCTGGAGGGAGTCAGGAGGCACCGGGGAGCTGTTTTTT.

Here the CDR3 reads CASRKSGHREEKLFF. CDR3 nucleotide sequence: TGTGCCAGCAGGAAAAGCGGACATAGGGAAGAAAAACTGTTTTTT. The chain has TRBV3-1 and TRBJ1-4, with D perhaps matching TRBD1 (5 bases). V gave up 6 bases and J gave up 8 bases, with 19 bases separating them. The CDR3 spans 15 residues. Germline CDR1 and CDR2: LGHDT and YNNKEL (reference sequence).

The chain carries TRBV5-4 and TRBJ2-5; tentative D call: TRBD2 (6 bases). The CDR3 sequence is 15 residues long. V was trimmed by 4 bases and J by 6 bases, leaving 19 bases between them. CDR1 and CDR2 (germline): SGHNT, YYREEE (reference sequence). CDR3 amino acids: CASSPPVGGAQTQYF. The DNA for the CDR3 is TGTGCCAGCAGCCCGCCCGTCGGAGGGGCACAGACCCAGTACTTC. The full variable domain, with the rest looked up from reference TRBV5-4 and TRBJ2-5, is ETGVTQSPTHLIKTRGQQVTLRCSSQSGHNTVSWYQQALGQGPQFIFQYYREEENGRGNFPPRFSGLQFPNYSSELNVNALELDDSALYLCASSPPVGGAQTQYFGPGTRLLVL.

The sample holds a few counts of this clonotype. In nucleotides, the CDR3 is TGTGCCAGCAGTTTAGAAGACCTCCGGGCGTTCTTC. Translation: CASSLEDLRAFF. The gene calls are TRBV12-3 or TRBV12-4 and TRBJ2-1; D remains unclear. Trimming removed 1 base at V and 15 bases at J, with 13 bases between. The CDR3 covers 12 residues.

This clonotype was seen many times. The gene calls are TRBV4-1 and TRBJ2-1, with 7 bases fitting TRBD2. J gave up 5 bases and V 6 bases, and 7 bases lay outside the gene matches. The CDR3 runs to 14 residues. Looked up from germline, CDR1 is MGHRA and CDR2 is YSYEKL. The CDR3 DNA reads TGCGCCAGCAGGCAGCTGCGGGGGAACAATGAGCAGTTCTTC. Encoded protein: CASRQLRGNNEQFF.

This clonotype has more than one count but fewer than ten. The chain is built from TRBV7-9 and TRBJ1-2; weak D call: TRBD1 (6 bases). The CDR3 length is 15 residues. Germline CDR1 is SEHNR and CDR2 is FQNEAQ (reference sequence). V gave up 0 bases and J gave up 4 bases, with 12 bases separating them. The CDR3 DNA follows: TGTGCCAGCAGCTTAGCCCGGACAGAGATCTATGGCTACACCTTC. Its protein is CASSLARTEIYGYTF.

The chain couples TRBV4-1 to TRBJ1-1; D gene unclear. Per germline, CDR1 MGHRA and CDR2 YSYEKL. V dropped 4 bases and J dropped 4 bases, with 16 bases sitting between them. This CDR3 spans 15 amino acids. CDR3 in amino acids: CASSPGRGIITEAFF. In DNA form, the CDR3 reads TGCGCCAGCAGCCCCGGGCGGGGAATTATCACTGAAGCTTTCTTT.

The table lists this clonotype with many counts. This chain links TRBV20-1 with TRBJ2-7, with 8 bases fitting TRBD2. The J segment lost 3 bases and the V segment lost 1 base, leaving 5 bases of the junction unmatched. Germline V CDR1 and CDR2: DFQATT, SNEGSKA (reference sequence). The CDR3 spans 14 residues. CDR3 amino acids: CSARAGTRSYEQYF. CDR3 nucleotide sequence: TGCAGTGCTAGAGCCGGGACTAGAAGCTACGAGCAGTACTTC.